This entry concerns a single T cell receptor (beta chain). The read finishes 3 residues shy of the CDR3 end, and the germline J gene is used to complete it. The sample belongs to a study of Tregs in tolerant kidney transplant recipients. The method was immunoSEQ multiplex PCR; TCRdb's version includes in-frame clones alone and lacks a portion of them. This repertoire comprises 48,000 or so clones; its ten largest clones make up roughly 0.85%. Trimming cost V 4 bases and J 0 bases, with 13 bases left between them. This CDR3 comprises 16 residues. Per germline, CDR1 KGHSH and CDR2 LQKENI. The sequence came from a human donor who received a combined kidney and bone marrow transplant. The genes are TRBV18 and TRBJ2-1, with D unresolved. Sequences were derived from CD4+ T cells from blood, sampled before the transplant. CDR3 loop: CASSRLTESSYNEQFF. The sequenced part of the CDR3 DNA is TGTGCCAGCTCACGCCTCACAGAGAGCTCCTACAATGAG.